Listed below are T cell receptor beta chains from one sample, sequenced in a study of blood T cell repertoires in COVID-19. The data were produced by immunoSEQ multiplex PCR, yet TCRdb's version contains in-frame clones alone and is incomplete. The repertoire holds some 490,000 clones, roughly nine tenths seen once, with approximately 8.3% in the top ten. Source material: PBMCs or T cells enriched from blood (not recorded which). The receptors were gathered from a woman aged 55-69 years who had recovered from COVID-19. Both conserved end residues are part of each CDR3. A D gene is named only where the DNA matches it firmly. Size values are once, few and many counts, or a class for expanded clones, and some rows have none.

clone size: NA; J gene: TRBJ2-3; D gene: TRBD1; V gene: TRBV6-1; CDR3 DNA: TGTGCCAGCAGTGAGAGAGGGGGCCTCACAGATACGCAGTATTTT; CDR3 protein: CASSERGGLTDTQYF
clone size: NA; J gene: TRBJ1-6; D gene: TRBD1; V gene: TRBV5-1; CDR3 DNA: TGCGCCAGCAGCTCACAGGACAGGCAACCCTATAATTCACCCCTCCACTTT; CDR3 protein: CASSSQDRQPYNSPLHF
clone size: once; J gene: TRBJ1-1; D gene: TRBD1; V gene: TRBV29-1; CDR3 DNA: TGCAGCGTCTGGACAGGGAGGACTGAAGCTTTCTTT; CDR3 protein: CSVWTGRTEAFF
clone size: NA; J gene: TRBJ1-5; D gene: TRBD1; V gene: TRBV11-2; CDR3 DNA: TGTGCCAGCAGCTTAGACGGGACAGGAAGCAATCAGCCCCAGCATTTT; CDR3 protein: CASSLDGTGSNQPQHF
clone size: NA; J gene: TRBJ1-1; D gene: NA; V gene: TRBV27; CDR3 DNA: TGTGCCAGCAGTGTCCCGGGGGGCGCCACTGAAGCTTTCTTT; CDR3 protein: CASSVPGGATEAFF
clone size: NA; J gene: TRBJ1-1; D gene: TRBD1; V gene: TRBV6-6; CDR3 DNA: TGTGCCAGCACCCGGACAGGAGGTGAAGCTTTCTTT; CDR3 protein: CASTRTGGEAFF
clone size: NA; J gene: TRBJ2-3; D gene: TRBD2; V gene: TRBV4-1; CDR3 DNA: TGCGCCAGCAGCCCCGGGGGGGCCGCGGATACGCAGTATTTT; CDR3 protein: CASSPGGAADTQYF
clone size: NA; J gene: TRBJ1-4; D gene: NA; V gene: TRBV3-1/TRBV3-2; CDR3 DNA: TGTGCCAGCAGCCAAGACGTTGAAAAACTGTTTTTT; CDR3 protein: CASSQDVEKLFF
clone size: NA; J gene: TRBJ2-2; D gene: NA; V gene: TRBV10-1; CDR3 DNA: TGCGCCAGCAGTGAGTCAGGCGCAGGGTCCGGGGAGCTGTTTTTT; CDR3 protein: CASSESGAGSGELFF
clone size: NA; J gene: TRBJ1-4; D gene: TRBD1; V gene: TRBV7-2; CDR3 DNA: TGTGCCAGCAGTTCCGGGACAGCTAATGAAAAACTGTTTTTT; CDR3 protein: CASSSGTANEKLFF
clone size: NA; J gene: TRBJ2-7; D gene: TRBD1; V gene: TRBV5-1; CDR3 DNA: TGCGCCAGCAGCTGGACAGGGAACTCGGAGCAGTACTTC; CDR3 protein: CASSWTGNSEQYF
clone size: NA; J gene: TRBJ1-2; D gene: NA; V gene: TRBV7-2; CDR3 DNA: TGTGCCAGCAGCTTAGATGAACAGGGCTATGGCTACACCTTC; CDR3 protein: CASSLDEQGYGYTF
clone size: NA; J gene: TRBJ1-2; D gene: NA; V gene: TRBV6-1; CDR3 DNA: TGTGCCAGCAGTCGCACAGTTACCAACTATGGCTACACCTTC; CDR3 protein: CASSRTVTNYGYTF
clone size: NA; J gene: TRBJ2-2; D gene: TRBD1; V gene: TRBV27; CDR3 DNA: TGTGCCAGCGGCGGACAGGGACCCGGGGAGCTGTTTTTT; CDR3 protein: CASGGQGPGELFF
clone size: NA; J gene: TRBJ1-4; D gene: TRBD1; V gene: TRBV19; CDR3 DNA: TGTGCCAGTAGTGTCTCCGGGACAGGGAGTGAAAAACTGTTTTTT; CDR3 protein: CASSVSGTGSEKLFF
clone size: NA; J gene: TRBJ1-5; D gene: NA; V gene: TRBV3-1/TRBV3-2; CDR3 DNA: TGTGCCAGCAGCCAAGATATAGGGGCTAGCAATCAGCCCCAGCATTTT; CDR3 protein: CASSQDIGASNQPQHF